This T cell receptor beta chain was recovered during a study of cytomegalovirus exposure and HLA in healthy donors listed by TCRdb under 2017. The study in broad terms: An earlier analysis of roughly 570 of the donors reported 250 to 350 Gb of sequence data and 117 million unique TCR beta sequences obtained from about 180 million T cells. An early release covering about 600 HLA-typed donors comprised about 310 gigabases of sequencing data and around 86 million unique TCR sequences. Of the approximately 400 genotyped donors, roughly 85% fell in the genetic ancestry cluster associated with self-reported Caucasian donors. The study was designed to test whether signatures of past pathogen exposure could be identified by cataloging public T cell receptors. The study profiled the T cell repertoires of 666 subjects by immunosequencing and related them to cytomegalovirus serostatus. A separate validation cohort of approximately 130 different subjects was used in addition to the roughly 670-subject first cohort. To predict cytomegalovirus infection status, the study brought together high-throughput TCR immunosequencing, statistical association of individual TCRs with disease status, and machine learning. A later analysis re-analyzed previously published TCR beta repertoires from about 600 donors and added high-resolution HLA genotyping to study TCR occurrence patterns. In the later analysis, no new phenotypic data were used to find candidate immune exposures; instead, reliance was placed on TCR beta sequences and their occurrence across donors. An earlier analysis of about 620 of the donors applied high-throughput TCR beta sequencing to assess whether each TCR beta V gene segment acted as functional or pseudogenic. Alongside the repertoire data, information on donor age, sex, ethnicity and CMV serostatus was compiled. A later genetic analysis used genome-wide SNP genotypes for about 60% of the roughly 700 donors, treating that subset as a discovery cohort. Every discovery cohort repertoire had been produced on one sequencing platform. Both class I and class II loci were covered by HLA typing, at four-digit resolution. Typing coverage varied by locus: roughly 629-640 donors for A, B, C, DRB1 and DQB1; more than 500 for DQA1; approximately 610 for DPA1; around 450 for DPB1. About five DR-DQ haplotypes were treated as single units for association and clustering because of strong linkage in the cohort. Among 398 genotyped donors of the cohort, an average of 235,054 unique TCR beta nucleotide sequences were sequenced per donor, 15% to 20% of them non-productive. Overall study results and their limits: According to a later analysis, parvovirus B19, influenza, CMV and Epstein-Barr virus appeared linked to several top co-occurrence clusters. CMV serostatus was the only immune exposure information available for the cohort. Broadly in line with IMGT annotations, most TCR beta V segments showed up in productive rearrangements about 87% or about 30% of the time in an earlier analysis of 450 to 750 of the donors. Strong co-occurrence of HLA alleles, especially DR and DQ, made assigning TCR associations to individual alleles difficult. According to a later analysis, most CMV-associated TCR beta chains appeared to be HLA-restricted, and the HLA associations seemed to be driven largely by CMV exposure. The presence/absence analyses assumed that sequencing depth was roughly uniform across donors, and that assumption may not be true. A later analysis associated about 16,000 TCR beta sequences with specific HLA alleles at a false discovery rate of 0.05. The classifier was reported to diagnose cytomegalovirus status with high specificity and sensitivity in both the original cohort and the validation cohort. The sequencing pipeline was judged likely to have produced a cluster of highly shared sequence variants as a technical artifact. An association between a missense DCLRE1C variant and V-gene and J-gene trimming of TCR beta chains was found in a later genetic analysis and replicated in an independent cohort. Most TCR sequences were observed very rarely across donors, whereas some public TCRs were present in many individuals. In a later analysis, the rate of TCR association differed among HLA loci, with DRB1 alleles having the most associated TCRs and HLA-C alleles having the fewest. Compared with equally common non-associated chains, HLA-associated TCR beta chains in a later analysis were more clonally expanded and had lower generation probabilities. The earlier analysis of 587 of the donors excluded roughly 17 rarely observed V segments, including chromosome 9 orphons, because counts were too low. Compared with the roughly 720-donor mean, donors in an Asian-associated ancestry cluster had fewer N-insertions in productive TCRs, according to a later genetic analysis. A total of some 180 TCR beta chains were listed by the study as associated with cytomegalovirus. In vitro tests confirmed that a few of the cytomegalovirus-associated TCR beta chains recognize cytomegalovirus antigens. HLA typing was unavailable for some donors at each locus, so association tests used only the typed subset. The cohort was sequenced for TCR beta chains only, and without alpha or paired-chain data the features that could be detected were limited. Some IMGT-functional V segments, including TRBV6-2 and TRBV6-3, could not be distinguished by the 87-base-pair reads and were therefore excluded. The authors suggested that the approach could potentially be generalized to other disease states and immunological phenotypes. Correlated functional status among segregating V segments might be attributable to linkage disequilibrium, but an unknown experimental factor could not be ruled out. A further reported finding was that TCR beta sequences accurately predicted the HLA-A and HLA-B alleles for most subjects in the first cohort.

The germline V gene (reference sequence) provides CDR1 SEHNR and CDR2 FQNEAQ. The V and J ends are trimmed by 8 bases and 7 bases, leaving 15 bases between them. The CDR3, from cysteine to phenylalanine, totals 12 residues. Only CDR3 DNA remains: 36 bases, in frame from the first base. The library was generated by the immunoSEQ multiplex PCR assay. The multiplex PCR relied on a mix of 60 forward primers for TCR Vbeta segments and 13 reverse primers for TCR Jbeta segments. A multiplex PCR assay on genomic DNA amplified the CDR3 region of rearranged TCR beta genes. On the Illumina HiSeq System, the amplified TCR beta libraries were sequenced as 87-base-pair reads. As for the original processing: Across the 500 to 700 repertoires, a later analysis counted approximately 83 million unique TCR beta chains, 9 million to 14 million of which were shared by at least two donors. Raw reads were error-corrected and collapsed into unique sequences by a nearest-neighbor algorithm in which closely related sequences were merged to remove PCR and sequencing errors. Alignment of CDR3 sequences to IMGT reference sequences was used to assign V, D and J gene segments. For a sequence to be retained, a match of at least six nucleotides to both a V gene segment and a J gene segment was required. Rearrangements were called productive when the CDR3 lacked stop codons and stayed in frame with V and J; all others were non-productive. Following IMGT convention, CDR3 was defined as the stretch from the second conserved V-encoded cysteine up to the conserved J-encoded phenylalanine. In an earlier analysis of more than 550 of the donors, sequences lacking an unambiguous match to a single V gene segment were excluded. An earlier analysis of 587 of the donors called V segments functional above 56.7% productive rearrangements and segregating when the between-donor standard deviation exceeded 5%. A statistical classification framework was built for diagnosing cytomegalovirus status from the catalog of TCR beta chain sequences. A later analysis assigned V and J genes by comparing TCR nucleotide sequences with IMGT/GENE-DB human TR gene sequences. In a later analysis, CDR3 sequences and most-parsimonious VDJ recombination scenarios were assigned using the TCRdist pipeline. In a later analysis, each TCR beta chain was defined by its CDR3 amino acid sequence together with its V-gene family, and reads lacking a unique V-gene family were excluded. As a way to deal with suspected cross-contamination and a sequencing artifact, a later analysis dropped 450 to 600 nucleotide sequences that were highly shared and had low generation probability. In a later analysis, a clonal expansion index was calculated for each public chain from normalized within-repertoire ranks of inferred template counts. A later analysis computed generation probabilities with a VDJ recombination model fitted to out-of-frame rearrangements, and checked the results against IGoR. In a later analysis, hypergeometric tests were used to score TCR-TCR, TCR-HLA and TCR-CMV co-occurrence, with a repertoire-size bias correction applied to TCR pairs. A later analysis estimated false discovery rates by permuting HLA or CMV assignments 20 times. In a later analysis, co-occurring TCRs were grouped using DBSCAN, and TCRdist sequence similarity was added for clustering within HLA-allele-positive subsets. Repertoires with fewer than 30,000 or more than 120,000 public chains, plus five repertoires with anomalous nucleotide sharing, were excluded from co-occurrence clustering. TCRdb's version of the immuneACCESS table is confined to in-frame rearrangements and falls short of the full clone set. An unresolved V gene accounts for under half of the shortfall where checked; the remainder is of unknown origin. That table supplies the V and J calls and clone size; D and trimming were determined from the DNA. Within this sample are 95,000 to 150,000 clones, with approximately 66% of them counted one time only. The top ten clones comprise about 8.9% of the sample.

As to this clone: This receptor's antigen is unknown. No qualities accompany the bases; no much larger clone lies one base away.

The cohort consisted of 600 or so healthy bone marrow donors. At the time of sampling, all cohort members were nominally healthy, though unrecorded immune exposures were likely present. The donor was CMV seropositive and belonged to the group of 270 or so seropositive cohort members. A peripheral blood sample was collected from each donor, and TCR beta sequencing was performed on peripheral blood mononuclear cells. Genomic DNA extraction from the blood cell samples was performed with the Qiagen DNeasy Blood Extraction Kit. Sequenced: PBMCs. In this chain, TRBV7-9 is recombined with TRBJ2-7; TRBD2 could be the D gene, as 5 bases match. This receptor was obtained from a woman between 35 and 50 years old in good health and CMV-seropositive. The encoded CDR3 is CASAERLGEQYF. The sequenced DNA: TGTGCCAGCGCGGAGCGGCTGGGGGAGCAGTACTTC. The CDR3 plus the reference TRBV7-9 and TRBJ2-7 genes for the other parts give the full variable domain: DTGVSQNPRHKITKRGQNVTFRCDPISEHNRLYWYRQTLGQGPEFLTYFQNEAQLEKSRLLSDRFSAERPKGSFSTLEIQRTEQGDSAMYLCASAERLGEQYFGPGTRLTVT.